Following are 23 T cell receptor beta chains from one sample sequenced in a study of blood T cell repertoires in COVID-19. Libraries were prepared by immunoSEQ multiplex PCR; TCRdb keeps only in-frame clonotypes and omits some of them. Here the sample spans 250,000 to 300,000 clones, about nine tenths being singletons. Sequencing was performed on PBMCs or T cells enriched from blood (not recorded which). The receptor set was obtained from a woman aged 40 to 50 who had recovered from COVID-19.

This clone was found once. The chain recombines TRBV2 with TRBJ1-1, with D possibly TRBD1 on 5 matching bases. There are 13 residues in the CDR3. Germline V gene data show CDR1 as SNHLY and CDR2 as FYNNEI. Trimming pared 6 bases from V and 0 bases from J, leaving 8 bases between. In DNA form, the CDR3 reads TGTGCCAGCAGGACAGCCCTGAACACTGAAGCTTTCTTT. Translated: CASRTALNTEAFF.

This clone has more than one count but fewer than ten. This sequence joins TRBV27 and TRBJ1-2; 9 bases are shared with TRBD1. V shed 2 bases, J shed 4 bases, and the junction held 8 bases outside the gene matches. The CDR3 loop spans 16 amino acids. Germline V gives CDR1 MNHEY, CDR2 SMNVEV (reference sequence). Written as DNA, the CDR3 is TGTGCCAGCAGTTTACGTAGACAGGGGGAAGCCTATGGCTACACCTTC. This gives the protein CASSLRRQGEAYGYTF.

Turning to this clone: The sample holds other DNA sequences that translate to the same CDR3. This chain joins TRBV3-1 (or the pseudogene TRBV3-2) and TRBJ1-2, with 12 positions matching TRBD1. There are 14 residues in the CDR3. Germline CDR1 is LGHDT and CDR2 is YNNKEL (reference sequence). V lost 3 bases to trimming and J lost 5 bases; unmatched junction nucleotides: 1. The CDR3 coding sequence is TGTGCCAGCAGCCAGGGACAGGGGGCGTATGGCTACACCTTC. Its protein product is CASSQGQGAYGYTF.

The CDR3 spells CASSSSRTALEAFF. The CDR3, as DNA: TGTGCCAGCAGCTCCTCCCGGACAGCCCTTGAAGCTTTCTTT. V usage is TRBV6-5 and J usage is TRBJ1-1, with D perhaps TRBD1 (6 bases). The CDR3 runs to 14 residues. With 6 bases removed from V and 7 bases from J, the gap between germline ends came to 18 bases. Germline V gene lookup returns CDR1 MNHEY and CDR2 SVGAGI.

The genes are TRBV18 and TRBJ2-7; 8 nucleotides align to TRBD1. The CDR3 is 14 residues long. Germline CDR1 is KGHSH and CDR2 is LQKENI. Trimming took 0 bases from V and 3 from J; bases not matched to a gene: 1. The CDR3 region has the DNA TGTGCCAGCTCACCACCGGGACAGGACTACGAGCAGTACTTC. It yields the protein CASSPPGQDYEQYF.

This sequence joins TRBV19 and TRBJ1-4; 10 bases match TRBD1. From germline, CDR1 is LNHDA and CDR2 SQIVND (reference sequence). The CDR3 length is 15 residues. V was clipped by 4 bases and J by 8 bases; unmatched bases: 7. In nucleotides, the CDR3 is TGTGCCAGTAGTACCACCGGACAGGGGGGAGAAAAACTGTTTTTT. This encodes CASSTTGQGGEKLFF.

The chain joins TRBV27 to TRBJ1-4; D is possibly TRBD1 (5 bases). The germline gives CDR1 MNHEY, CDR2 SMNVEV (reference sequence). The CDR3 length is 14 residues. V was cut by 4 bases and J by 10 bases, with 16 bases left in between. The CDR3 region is CASSWAGGEGKLFF. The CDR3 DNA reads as TGTGCCAGCAGTTGGGCGGGGGGAGAGGGAAAACTGTTTTTT.

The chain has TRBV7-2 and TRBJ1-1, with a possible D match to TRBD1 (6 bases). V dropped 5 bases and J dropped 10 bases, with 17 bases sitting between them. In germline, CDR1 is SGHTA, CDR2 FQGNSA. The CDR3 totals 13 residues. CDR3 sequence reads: CASSQQGQTVAFF. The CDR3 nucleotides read TGTGCCAGCAGCCAACAAGGACAGACAGTAGCTTTCTTT.

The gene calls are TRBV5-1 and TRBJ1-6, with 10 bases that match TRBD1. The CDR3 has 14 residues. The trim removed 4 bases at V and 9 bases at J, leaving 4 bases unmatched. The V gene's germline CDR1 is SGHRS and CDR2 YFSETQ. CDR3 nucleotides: TGCGCCAGCAGCGGGACAGGGGATGGTTCACCCCTCCACTTT. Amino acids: CASSGTGDGSPLHF.

The CDR3: CASSEAPGDTQYF. The CDR3 DNA is TGTGCCAGCAGTGAAGCTCCAGGGGATACGCAGTATTTT. The chain joins TRBV2 to TRBJ2-3; TRBD1 might be the D (5 bases). Germline V CDR1 and CDR2: SNHLY, FYNNEI. Trimming stripped 0 bases from V and 6 bases from J, with 7 bases between. The CDR3 length is 13 residues.

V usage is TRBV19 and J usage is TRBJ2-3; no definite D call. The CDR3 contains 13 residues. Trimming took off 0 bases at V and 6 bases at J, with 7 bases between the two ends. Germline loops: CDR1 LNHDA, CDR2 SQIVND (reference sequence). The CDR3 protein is CASSIDVPDTQYF. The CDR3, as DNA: TGTGCCAGTAGTATAGACGTTCCTGATACGCAGTATTTT.

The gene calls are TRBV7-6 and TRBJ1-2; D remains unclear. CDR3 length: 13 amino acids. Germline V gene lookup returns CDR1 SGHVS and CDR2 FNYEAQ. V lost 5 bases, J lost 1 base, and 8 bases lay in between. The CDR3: CASSPRDNYGYTF. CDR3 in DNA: TGTGCCAGCAGCCCCCGGGATAACTATGGCTACACCTTC.

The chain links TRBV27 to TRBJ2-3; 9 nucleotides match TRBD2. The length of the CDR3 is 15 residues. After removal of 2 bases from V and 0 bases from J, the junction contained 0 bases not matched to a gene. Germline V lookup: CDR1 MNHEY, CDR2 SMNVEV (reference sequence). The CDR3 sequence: CASSLTSGSTDTQYF. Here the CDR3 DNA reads TGTGCCAGCAGTTTAACTAGCGGGAGCACAGATACGCAGTATTTT.

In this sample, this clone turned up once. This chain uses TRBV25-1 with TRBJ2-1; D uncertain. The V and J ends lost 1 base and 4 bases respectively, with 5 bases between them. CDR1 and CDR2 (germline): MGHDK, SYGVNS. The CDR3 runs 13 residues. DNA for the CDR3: TGTGCCAGCAGTGAATTCGTGTACAATGAGCAGTTCTTC. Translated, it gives CASSEFVYNEQFF. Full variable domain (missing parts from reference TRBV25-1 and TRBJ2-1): EADIYQTPRYLVIGTGKKITLECSQTMGHDKMYWYQQDPGMELHLIHYSYGVNSTEKGDLSSESTVSRIRTEHFPLTLESARPSHTSQYLCASSEFVYNEQFFGPGTRLTVL.

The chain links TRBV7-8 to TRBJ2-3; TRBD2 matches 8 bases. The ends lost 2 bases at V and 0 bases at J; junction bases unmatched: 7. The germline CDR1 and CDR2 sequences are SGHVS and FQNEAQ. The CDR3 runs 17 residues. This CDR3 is CASSLLGREVSTDTQYF. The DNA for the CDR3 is TGTGCCAGCAGCTTATTGGGGCGGGAGGTTAGCACAGATACGCAGTATTTT.

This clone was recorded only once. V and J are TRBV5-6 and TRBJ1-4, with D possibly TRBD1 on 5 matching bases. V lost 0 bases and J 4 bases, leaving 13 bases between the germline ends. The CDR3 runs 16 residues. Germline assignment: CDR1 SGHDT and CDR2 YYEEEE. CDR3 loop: CASSLAGRGGNEKLFF. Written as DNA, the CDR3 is TGTGCCAGCAGCTTGGCCGGGAGGGGAGGTAATGAAAAACTGTTTTTT.

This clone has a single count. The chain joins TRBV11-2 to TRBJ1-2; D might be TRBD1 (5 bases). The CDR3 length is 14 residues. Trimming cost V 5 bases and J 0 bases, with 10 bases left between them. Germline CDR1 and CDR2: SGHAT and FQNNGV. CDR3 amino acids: CASSHRLTNYGYTF. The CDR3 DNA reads TGTGCCAGCAGCCACAGGTTAACTAACTATGGCTACACCTTC.

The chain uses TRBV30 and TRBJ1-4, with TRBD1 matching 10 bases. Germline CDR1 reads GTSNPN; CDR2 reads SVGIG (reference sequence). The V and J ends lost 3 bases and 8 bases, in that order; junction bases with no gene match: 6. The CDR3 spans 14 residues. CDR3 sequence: CAWSLGTGDEKLFF. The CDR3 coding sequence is TGTGCCTGGAGCTTAGGGACAGGGGACGAAAAACTGTTTTTT. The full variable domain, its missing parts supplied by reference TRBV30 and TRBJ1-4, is SQTIHQWPATLVQPVGSPLSLECTVEGTSNPNLYWYRQAAGRGLQLLFYSVGIGQISSEVPQNLSASRPQDRQFILSSKKLLLSDSGFYLCAWSLGTGDEKLFFGSGTQLSVL.

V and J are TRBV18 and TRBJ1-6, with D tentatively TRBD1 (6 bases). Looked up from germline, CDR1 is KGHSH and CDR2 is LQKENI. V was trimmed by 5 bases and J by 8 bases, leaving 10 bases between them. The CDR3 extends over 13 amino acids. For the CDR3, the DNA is TGTGCCAGCTCAAGTAACAGGGATTCACCCCTCCACTTT. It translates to CASSSNRDSPLHF.

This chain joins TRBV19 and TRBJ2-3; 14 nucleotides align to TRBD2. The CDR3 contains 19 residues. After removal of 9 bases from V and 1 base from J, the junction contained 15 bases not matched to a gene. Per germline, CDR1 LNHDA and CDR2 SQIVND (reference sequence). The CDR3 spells CASKQAGTSGRYGTDTQYF. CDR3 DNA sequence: TGTGCCAGCAAGCAGGCAGGGACTAGCGGGAGATACGGCACAGATACGCAGTATTTT.

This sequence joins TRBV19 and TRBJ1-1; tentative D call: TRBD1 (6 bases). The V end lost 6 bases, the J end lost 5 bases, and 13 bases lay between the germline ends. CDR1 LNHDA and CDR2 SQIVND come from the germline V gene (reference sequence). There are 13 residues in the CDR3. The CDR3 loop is CASRKQGWTEAFF. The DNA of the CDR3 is TGTGCCAGTAGAAAACAGGGATGGACTGAAGCTTTCTTT.

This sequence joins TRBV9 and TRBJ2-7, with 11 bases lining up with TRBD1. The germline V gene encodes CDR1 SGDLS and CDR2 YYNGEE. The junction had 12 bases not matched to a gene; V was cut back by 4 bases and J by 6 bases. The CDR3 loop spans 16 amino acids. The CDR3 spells CASSPTTGTGGGEQYF. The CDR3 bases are TGTGCCAGCAGCCCTACCACCGGGACAGGGGGGGGCGAGCAGTACTTC.

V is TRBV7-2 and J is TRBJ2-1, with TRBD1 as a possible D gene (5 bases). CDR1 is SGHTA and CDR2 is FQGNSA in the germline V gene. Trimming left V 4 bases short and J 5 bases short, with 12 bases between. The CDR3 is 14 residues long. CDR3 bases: TGTGCCAGCAGCTCCATGACAGCACACAATGAGCAGTTCTTC. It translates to CASSSMTAHNEQFF.